A selection of T cell receptor beta chains follows, all from one sample in a study of CD8 T cells in Susac syndrome. One entry per CDR3 protein, called by TCRdb with MiXCR from the immunoSEQ multiplex PCR reads. This repertoire shows 150,000 to 200,000 distinct CDR3 sequences, 94% found once; its top ten account for 0.1% to 0.13%. The specimen sequenced was CD4+ T cells from PBMCs. The receptors shown here come from a human donor with Susac syndrome. Each CDR3 is given without its conserved first and last residue. Part of the rows lack a size; the others show once, few, many or a class for expanded clones.

NA,TRBJ2-3,TRBV5-6,ASSSGQSTDTQY
NA,TRBJ1-4,TRBV5-6,ASSAGQSDKIS
NA,TRBJ1-2,TRBV4-3,ASSQSGQFFYGYT
NA,TRBJ1-5,TRBV20-1,SARAPGRVNQPQH
NA,TRBJ2-7,TRBV2,ASRQTAPSYEQY
NA,TRBJ2-1,TRBV5-4,ASSWEGGSYNEQF
NA,TRBJ1-2,TRBV7-2,ASSPDKGRPYYGYT
NA,TRBJ2-3,TRBV27,ASSLYLSGGGADTQY
NA,TRBJ1-6,TRBV12-3/TRBV12-4,ASSLGSGNSPLH
once,TRBJ2-7,TRBV29-1,SVEVGGRYEQY
NA,TRBJ1-5,TRBV5-6,ASSLKPNQPQH
NA,TRBJ2-5,TRBV20-1,SARDRKRGQETQY
NA,TRBJ2-3,TRBV9,ASSVGTDTQY
NA,TRBJ1-1,TRBV30,AWNEGREDEAF
NA,TRBJ1-1,TRBV9,ASSTRPYTEAF
NA,TRBJ2-5,TRBV5-4,ASSRDKQETQY
few,TRBJ2-1,TRBV7-9,ASSLGGGGYNEQF
NA,TRBJ2-1,TRBV6-4,ASWRGLALVQF
once,TRBJ1-1,TRBV7-9,ASKLGQGSMNTEAF
NA,TRBJ1-5,TRBV9,ASSSGPSGNQPQH
NA,TRBJ2-1,TRBV3-1,ASSLRGLVNEQF
NA,TRBJ1-1,TRBV5-1,ASSLAQGGWNTEAF
NA,TRBJ1-1,TRBV5-1,ASSVQGALGTEAF
once,TRBJ2-1,TRBV4-1,ASSPRQPSSYNEQF
NA,TRBJ1-2,TRBV20-1,SARTGQGNYGYT
NA,TRBJ2-1,TRBV20-1,SAPSRQASYNEQF
NA,TRBJ2-7,TRBV9,ASSVEPGGYEQY
NA,TRBJ2-7,TRBV2,ASRNGGSYEQY
NA,TRBJ2-2,TRBV7-2,ASSLGVELF
NA,TRBJ1-6,TRBV18,ASSPVEEGSPLH
NA,TRBJ1-1,TRBV7-8,ASTGLSVRGLEAF
NA,TRBJ1-6,TRBV3-1,ASSHPVGVKNSPLH
NA,TRBJ2-5,TRBV7-2,ASSLVTGQETQY
NA,TRBJ2-7,TRBV7-2,ASSQEQGSVQY
NA,TRBJ1-1,TRBV5-1,ASSRDKNTEAF
NA,TRBJ2-7,TRBV6-5,ASSYQGQGSIEQY
NA,TRBJ2-1,TRBV20-1,SATSWSGVGGSYNEQF